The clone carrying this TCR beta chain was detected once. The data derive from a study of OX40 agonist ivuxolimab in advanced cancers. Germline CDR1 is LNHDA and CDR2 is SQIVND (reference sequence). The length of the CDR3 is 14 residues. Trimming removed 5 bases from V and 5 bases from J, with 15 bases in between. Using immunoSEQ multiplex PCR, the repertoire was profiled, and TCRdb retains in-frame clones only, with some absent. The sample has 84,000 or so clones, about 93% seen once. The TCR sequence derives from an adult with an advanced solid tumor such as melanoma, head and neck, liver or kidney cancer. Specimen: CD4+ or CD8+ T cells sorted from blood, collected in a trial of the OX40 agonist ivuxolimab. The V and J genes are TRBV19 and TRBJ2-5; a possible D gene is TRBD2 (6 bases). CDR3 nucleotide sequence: TGTGCCAGTAGTCCACCCGGGAGTACGGAGACCCAGTACTTC. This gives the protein CASSPPGSTETQYF.